A selection of T cell receptor beta chains follows, all from one sample in a study of shared clonotypes between healthy human individuals. Method: immunoSEQ multiplex PCR; TCRdb's copy keeps in-frame clones and lacks some. The repertoire holds about 2 million clones, with approximately 95% as singletons. The specimen sequenced was naive CD8+ T cells sorted from blood. The source is a man between 18 and 29 years old in good health. The CDR3 runs from the conserved cysteine through the conserved F or W. Each record gives: J gene, D gene, V gene, clone size, CDR3 protein, CDR3 DNA. The D gene is left open where the match is weak. Clone size is not always given. Where it is, it says once, few, many or a class for expanded clones.

TRBJ1-2 NA TRBV27 NA CASSLEWQDTLGYTF TGTGCCAGCAGTTTAGAATGGCAGGACACCTTAGGCTACACCTTC
TRBJ2-7 NA TRBV7-6 NA CASSLELGTYEQYF TGTGCCAGCAGCTTAGAACTAGGGACCTACGAGCAGTACTTC
TRBJ1-1 NA TRBV6-5 NA CASSYSVGYTEAFF TGTGCCAGCAGTTACTCGGTGGGCTACACTGAAGCTTTCTTT
TRBJ2-1 NA TRBV27 NA CASSQGTPYNEQFF TGTGCCAGCAGTCAGGGTACGCCCTACAATGAGCAGTTCTTC
TRBJ1-2 NA TRBV9 few CASSVWTDYTF TGTGCCAGCAGCGTGTGGACAGACTACACCTTC
TRBJ2-7 NA TRBV6-5 NA CASSYEAGVLGEQYF TGTGCCAGCAGTTACGAGGCAGGGGTTTTGGGGGAGCAGTACTTC
TRBJ1-5 NA TRBV19 NA CASSIDSDWNQPQHF TGTGCCAGTAGTATAGACAGTGATTGGAATCAGCCCCAGCATTTT
TRBJ2-7 TRBD1 TRBV5-6 NA CASSLGTGLREQYF TGTGCCAGCAGCCTCGGGACAGGACTACGAGAGCAGTACTTC
TRBJ2-1 TRBD2 TRBV27 NA CASRTIAGPYNEQFF TGTGCCAGCAGAACGATAGCGGGACCCTACAATGAGCAGTTCTTC
TRBJ2-4 TRBD2 TRBV28 NA CASSLGSGGPTKNIQYF TGTGCCAGCAGTTTAGGTAGCGGGGGGCCGACCAAAAACATTCAGTACTTC
TRBJ2-7 TRBD1 TRBV13 NA CASSLKGTGGSEQYF TGTGCCAGCAGCTTAAAAGGGACAGGGGGCTCCGAGCAGTACTTC
TRBJ2-7 NA TRBV11-2 NA CASSLASSYEQYF TGTGCCAGCAGCTTAGCGTCATCGTACGAGCAGTACTTC
TRBJ1-4 NA TRBV6-1 once CASSEWLGGENEKLFF TGTGCCAGCAGTGAATGGCTTGGGGGCGAGAATGAAAAACTGTTTTTT
TRBJ2-2 TRBD1 TRBV11-1 NA CASSPDRVVTGELFF TGTGCCAGCAGCCCAGACAGGGTAGTCACCGGGGAGCTGTTTTTT
TRBJ2-4 NA TRBV28 NA CASSLSWGRGQYF TGTGCCAGCAGTTTATCATGGGGGAGAGGGCAGTACTTC
TRBJ2-5 NA TRBV11-2 NA CASSFEAGDQETQYF TGTGCCAGCAGCTTTGAGGCAGGGGACCAAGAGACCCAGTACTTC
TRBJ2-3 NA TRBV7-9 NA CASSPGLPPSTQYF TGTGCCAGCAGCCCGGGACTCCCGCCAAGTACGCAGTATTTT
TRBJ2-3 NA TRBV11-2 NA CASSYWEVSPDTQYF TGTGCCAGCAGCTACTGGGAGGTTAGTCCAGATACGCAGTATTTT
TRBJ2-1 NA TRBV2 NA CASSDVYNEQFF TGTGCCAGCAGTGACGTCTACAATGAGCAGTTCTTC
TRBJ2-7 NA TRBV4-1 NA CASSHIAGSDEQYF TGCGCCAGCAGCCACATCGCAGGGTCCGACGAGCAGTACTTC
TRBJ1-1 NA TRBV7-9 NA CASSREQLNTEAFF TGTGCCAGCAGCAGAGAACAGCTGAACACTGAAGCTTTCTTT
TRBJ2-5 NA TRBV7-6 once CASSLGWGSQETQYF TGTGCCAGCAGCTTAGGATGGGGGAGTCAAGAGACCCAGTACTTC
TRBJ2-2 TRBD2 TRBV6-1 once CASGVAGGTGELFF TGTGCCAGCGGGGTCGCGGGAGGAACCGGGGAGCTGTTTTTT
TRBJ2-7 TRBD2 TRBV4-1 NA CASSQGAGEQYF TGCGCCAGCAGCCAAGGAGCGGGAGAGCAGTACTTC
TRBJ1-2 NA TRBV13 NA CASSPRGNAIGYTF TGTGCCAGCAGCCCCCGAGGGAATGCGATCGGCTACACCTTC
TRBJ2-1 TRBD2 TRBV28 NA CASNPPGAGGYNEQFF TGTGCCAGCAACCCCCCCGGGGCGGGGGGCTACAATGAGCAGTTCTTC
TRBJ2-5 NA TRBV27 once CASSGGETQYF TGTGCCAGCAGTGGAGGGGAGACCCAGTACTTC
TRBJ2-7 TRBD1 TRBV4-1 once CASSQHRDLTGSTGVNYEQYF TGCGCCAGCAGCCAACATAGGGACCTGACAGGGTCTACTGGGGTAAACTACGAGCAGTACTTC
TRBJ2-7 NA TRBV13 NA CASSPSSYHSYEQYF TGTGCCAGCAGCCCCTCGAGTTATCACTCCTACGAGCAGTACTTC
TRBJ1-2 NA TRBV28 NA CASSFRLYGYTF TGTGCCAGCAGTTTCAGACTCTATGGCTACACCTTC
TRBJ2-7 NA TRBV4-3 NA CASSQDTPPAFEQYF TGCGCCAGCAGCCAAGATACCCCCCCGGCGTTCGAGCAGTACTTC
TRBJ2-2 NA TRBV9 NA CASKPGDTGELFF TGTGCCAGCAAGCCAGGGGATACCGGGGAGCTGTTTTTT
TRBJ1-1 NA TRBV2 NA CASSQGPGTEAFF TGTGCCAGCAGCCAGGGGCCGGGCACTGAAGCTTTCTTT
TRBJ2-3 NA TRBV2 NA CASSEGTLSTDTQYF TGTGCCAGCAGTGAGGGGACATTAAGCACAGATACGCAGTATTTT
TRBJ2-1 NA TRBV19 NA CASSIYNNEQFF TGTGCCAGTAGTATCTACAACAATGAGCAGTTCTTC
TRBJ2-1 TRBD2 TRBV6-5 once CASSYGGSTYEQFF TGTGCCAGCAGTTACGGCGGGAGTACGTATGAGCAGTTCTTC
TRBJ2-7 TRBD1 TRBV27 NA CASSLSAEGAGEQYF TGTGCCAGCAGTTTATCGGCTGAGGGGGCAGGCGAGCAGTACTTC
TRBJ2-7 NA TRBV10-2 NA CASSAKGGSYEQYF TGCGCCAGCAGTGCCAAGGGGGGCTCCTACGAGCAGTACTTC
TRBJ2-1 NA TRBV10-3 once CAISESGSYNEQFF TGTGCCATCAGTGAGTCGGGCTCCTACAATGAGCAGTTCTTC
TRBJ2-7 NA TRBV11-2 NA CASSPTLAYEQYF TGTGCCAGCAGCCCGACACTCGCCTACGAGCAGTACTTC
TRBJ1-6 NA TRBV27 NA CASSLEGGGSPLHF TGTGCCAGCAGTTTAGAGGGTGGGGGGTCACCCCTCCACTTT
TRBJ1-1 NA TRBV6-4 NA CASSETAGTEAFF TGTGCCAGCAGTGAGACGGCGGGTACTGAAGCTTTCTTT
TRBJ2-2 NA TRBV10-3 NA CAISESVAGELFF TGTGCCATCAGTGAGTCAGTAGCCGGGGAGCTGTTTTTT
TRBJ2-7 NA TRBV19 once CASSVRPSYEQYF TGTGCCAGTAGTGTCAGGCCCTCCTACGAGCAGTACTTC
TRBJ1-4 TRBD1 TRBV28 NA CASSLQGEGEKLFF TGTGCCAGCAGTTTACAGGGGGAGGGTGAAAAACTGTTTTTT
TRBJ2-2 NA TRBV6-6 once CASSFGADTGELFF TGTGCCAGCAGTTTCGGGGCAGATACCGGGGAGCTGTTTTTT
TRBJ1-3 NA TRBV11-2 once CASSLEDTIYF TGTGCCAGCAGCTTGGAGGACACCATATATTTT
TRBJ1-2 NA TRBV6-5 NA CASSYSLAGGGYGYTF TGTGCCAGCAGTTACTCATTAGCAGGAGGGGGCTATGGCTACACCTTC
TRBJ2-5 TRBD2 TRBV5-1 NA CASSLEASGPQETQYF TGCGCCAGCAGCTTGGAGGCTAGCGGGCCCCAAGAGACCCAGTACTTC
TRBJ2-1 TRBD2 TRBV5-1 NA CASSPLVAGGDEQFF TGCGCCAGCAGCCCCCTGGTAGCGGGAGGGGATGAGCAGTTCTTC
TRBJ1-1 NA TRBV9 NA CASSAHTEQVNTEAFF TGTGCCAGCAGCGCCCATACGGAACAGGTGAACACTGAAGCTTTCTTT
TRBJ2-5 NA TRBV7-9 NA CASSLGDLMETQYF TGTGCCAGCAGCTTAGGCGACTTAATGGAGACCCAGTACTTC
TRBJ2-3 NA TRBV9 NA CASSVGQSDTQYF TGTGCCAGCAGCGTAGGTCAGTCAGATACGCAGTATTTT
TRBJ2-1 NA TRBV13 NA CASKEGSEQFF TGTGCCAGCAAGGAGGGAAGTGAGCAGTTCTTC